Listed here are 22 T cell receptor beta chains from one sample, sequenced in a study of beta chain features in type 1 diabetes. The sequenced template was cDNA made from the entire isolated RNA. TCRdb's table, derived via immunoSEQ multiplex PCR, lists solely in-frame clones and lacks some. The table shows under 150,000 clones, with 40% to 60% occurring only once. The material sequenced was Tregs from blood. The source is a man aged 18 to 35 in good health.

The CDR3 DNA reads TGTGCCAGCAGCTTAGGGGGGGGCAGTACCTATGGCTACACCTTC. Translated, it gives CASSLGGGSTYGYTF. The chain is built from TRBV7-2 and TRBJ1-2; a weak D match, TRBD1 (6 bases). V dropped 1 base and J dropped 4 bases, with 13 bases sitting between them. CDR1 is SGHTA, CDR2 FQGNSA, per germline. CDR3 length: 15 amino acids.

The gene calls are TRBV6-6 and TRBJ1-2; D may be TRBD1 (6 bases). V was shortened by 6 bases and J by 2 bases, with 10 bases between the two germline ends. The CDR3 spans 13 residues. The germline CDR1 and CDR2 sequences are MNHNY and SVGAGI (reference sequence). The CDR3 DNA reads TGTGCCAGCAGGTTCACAGGGAACTATGGCTACACCTTC. It translates to CASRFTGNYGYTF.

The chain recombines TRBV5-1 with TRBJ2-2; D may be TRBD1 (5 bases). Germline V gene sequence: CDR1 SGHRS, CDR2 YFSETQ. The CDR3 covers 14 residues. V was clipped by 4 bases and J by 0 bases, with 7 bases between them. CDR3 DNA: TGCGCCAGCAGCGAGACAGCGAACACCGGGGAGCTGTTTTTT. This encodes CASSETANTGELFF.

The chain carries TRBV11-1 and TRBJ2-1; D is unclear. CDR3 length equals 11 residues. CDR1 is SGHAT, CDR2 FQDESV, per germline (reference sequence). Between the trimmed V and J ends, which lost 5 bases and 4 bases, there was a span of 3 bases. The CDR3 DNA is TGTGCCAGCAGCCAATACAATGAGCAGTTCTTC. It encodes CASSQYNEQFF.

The genes are TRBV5-1 and TRBJ1-1; D is undetermined. The V and J ends lost 3 bases and 3 bases respectively, with 9 bases between them. The CDR3 contains 13 residues. Germline CDR1 and CDR2: SGHRS and YFSETQ. CDR3 protein: CASSSLTHTEAFF. The CDR3 bases are TGCGCCAGCAGCTCCTTGACTCACACTGAAGCTTTCTTT.

V is TRBV6-6 and J is TRBJ1-2; a possible D gene is TRBD1 (5 bases). Germline lookup yields CDR1 MNHNY and CDR2 SVGAGI (reference sequence). V shed 0 bases and J shed 4 bases, with 6 bases lying between them. The CDR3 sequence is 13 residues long. The CDR3 bases are TGTGCCAGCAGTTACTCCCAGGGCTATGGCTACACCTTC. The encoded protein is CASSYSQGYGYTF.

This clone was observed a handful of times. This chain joins TRBV19 and TRBJ2-5; D is unclear. Germline values: CDR1 LNHDA, CDR2 SQIVND (reference sequence). With 3 bases removed from V and 1 base from J, the gap between germline ends came to 6 bases. CDR3 length equals 13 residues. DNA for the CDR3: TGTGCCAGTAGTATGTGGAGCCAAGAGACCCAGTACTTC. Translation: CASSMWSQETQYF.

This sequence joins TRBV6-5 and TRBJ1-1; possible D gene TRBD1, 6 bases. The CDR3 length is 13 residues. Trimming pared 10 bases from V and 1 base from J, leaving 13 bases between. CDR1 MNHEY and CDR2 SVGAGI come from the germline V gene. CDR3 amino acids: CATLLGANTEAFF. CDR3 coding DNA: TGTGCCACCCTGTTGGGGGCGAACACTGAAGCTTTCTTT.

In this sample, this clone turned up a few times. V gene TRBV7-9 combines with J gene TRBJ2-7; the D gene is possibly TRBD2 (5 bases). CDR1 and CDR2 (germline): SEHNR, FQNEAQ (reference sequence). Trimming shortened V by 3 bases and J by 3 bases, and 12 bases separated the two germline ends. The CDR3 has 14 residues. The chain's CDR3 is CASSLAGAVYEQYF. The CDR3 coding sequence is TGTGCCAGCAGCTTGGCAGGAGCGGTCTACGAGCAGTACTTC.

The chain has TRBV28 and TRBJ2-5; 13 positions match TRBD2. The J segment lost 0 bases and the V segment lost 4 bases, leaving 8 bases of the junction unmatched. CDR3 length: 18 residues. In germline, CDR1 is MDHEN, CDR2 SYDVKM. The CDR3 DNA reads as TGTGCCAGCAGTTCAGCCGGGACTAGCGGGGCTAACCAAGAGACCCAGTACTTC. As protein: CASSSAGTSGANQETQYF.

CDR3 sequence (DNA): TGTGCCAGCAGTTTGCCGGGACAGGGCCACGAGCAGTACTTC. Translated: CASSLPGQGHEQYF. The rearrangement joins TRBV27 to TRBJ2-5; 9 bases are shared with TRBD1. The closer fit of TRBJ2-7 to the DNA end suggests the J call may be wrong. Germline V gene sequence: CDR1 MNHEY, CDR2 SMNVEV (reference sequence). This CDR3 comprises 14 residues.

This chain joins TRBV7-2 and TRBJ2-3, with 13 bases identical to TRBD2. The ends lost 3 bases at V and 0 bases at J; junction bases unmatched: 3. This CDR3 contains 17 residues. From germline, CDR1 is SGHTA and CDR2 FQGNSA. The CDR3 protein is CASSFMTSGRSTDTQYF. CDR3 sequence (DNA): TGTGCCAGCAGCTTCATGACTAGCGGGAGGAGCACAGATACGCAGTATTTT.

In DNA, the CDR3 is TGTGCCAGCAGCTTGGATAGCGGGAGTATAACCGGGGAGCTGTTTTTT. Encoded protein: CASSLDSGSITGELFF. The rearrangement links TRBV5-4 to TRBJ2-2; 9 bases align to TRBD2. V lost 0 bases, J lost 5 bases, and 5 bases stayed unmatched. This CDR3 has 16 residues. CDR1 and CDR2 (germline): SGHNT, YYREEE (reference sequence).

The chain links TRBV6-6 to TRBJ2-5; 8 bases are a match to TRBD2. V shed 2 bases, J shed 4 bases, and the junction held 9 bases outside the gene matches. In germline, CDR1 is MNHNY, CDR2 SVGAGI (reference sequence). This CDR3 spans 16 amino acids. CDR3: CASSYGLAGSVETQYF. Here the CDR3 DNA reads TGTGCCAGCAGTTACGGGCTAGCGGGTTCAGTAGAGACCCAGTACTTC.

The chain links TRBV5-8 to TRBJ2-1, with a weak D call TRBD1 (5 bases). CDR1 is SGHTS and CDR2 is YDEGEE in the germline V gene. The CDR3 covers 13 residues. Trimming left V 4 bases short and J 4 bases short, with 9 bases between. The DNA for the CDR3 is TGTGCCAGCAGCACGGACAATTACAATGAGCAGTTCTTC. It encodes CASSTDNYNEQFF.

V gene TRBV28 combines with J gene TRBJ2-7; TRBD1 matches 11 bases. J was trimmed by 4 bases and V by 11 bases; bases with no gene match: 7. The CDR3 sequence is 13 residues long. Germline CDR1 reads MDHEN; CDR2 reads SYDVKM. The CDR3 loop reads CASYRDRGYEQYF. CDR3 DNA: TGTGCCTCATACCGGGACAGGGGGTACGAGCAGTACTTC.

The chain couples TRBV5-1 to TRBJ2-1; unclear D gene. Trimming removed 1 base from V and 7 bases from J, with 15 bases in between. From germline, CDR1 is SGHRS and CDR2 YFSETQ. The CDR3 contains 15 residues. The CDR3 reads CASSLRGHAVNEQFF. The CDR3 nucleotides read TGCGCCAGCAGCTTGCGTGGCCATGCTGTGAATGAGCAGTTCTTC.

The chain uses TRBV7-9 and TRBJ2-3; no definite D call. The CDR3 has 13 residues. Germline CDR1 is SEHNR and CDR2 is FQNEAQ (reference sequence). V was clipped by 2 bases and J by 2 bases, with 5 bases between them. Here the CDR3 DNA reads TGTGCCAGCAGCTTACTCTCCACAGATACGCAGTATTTT. Protein: CASSLLSTDTQYF.

This CDR3 reads CASSRGSWETQYF. As DNA, the CDR3 is TGTGCCAGCAGCCGGGGTAGCTGGGAGACCCAGTACTTC. V gene TRBV7-2 combines with J gene TRBJ2-5, with a weak D call TRBD2 (5 bases). V was trimmed by 5 bases and J by 5 bases, leaving 12 bases between them. Germline V lookup: CDR1 SGHTA, CDR2 FQGNSA. The CDR3 has 13 amino acids. The full variable domain, with the rest looked up from reference TRBV7-2 and TRBJ2-5, is GAGVSQSPSNKVTEKGKDVELRCDPISGHTALYWYRQSLGQGLEFLIYFQGNSAPDKSGLPSDRFSAERTGGSVSTLTIQRTQQEDSAVYLCASSRGSWETQYFGPGTRLLVL.

This rearrangement joins TRBV9 to TRBJ2-5, with D perhaps matching TRBD2 (7 bases). The CDR3 consists of 16 residues. V lost 0 bases, J lost 4 bases, and 16 bases lay in between. Germline V CDR1 and CDR2: SGDLS, YYNGEE. CDR3 amino acids: CASSVAGGSYGETQYF. For the CDR3, the DNA is TGTGCCAGCAGCGTAGCGGGGGGCTCTTATGGAGAGACCCAGTACTTC. The complete variable domain, with remaining parts taken from reference TRBV9 and TRBJ2-5, reads DSGVTQTPKHLITATGQRVTLRCSPRSGDLSVYWYQQSLDQGLQFLIQYYNGEERAKGNILERFSAQQFPDLHSELNLSSLELGDSALYFCASSVAGGSYGETQYFGPGTRLLVL.

The V gene is TRBV14, the J gene TRBJ1-2, with D hard to call. The germline gives CDR1 SGHDN, CDR2 FVKESK. This CDR3 has 13 residues. The germline V and J ends were trimmed by 1 base and 6 bases, with 9 bases remaining between them. CDR3 region: CASSQGGLHGYTF. Here the CDR3 DNA reads TGTGCCAGCAGCCAAGGCGGGCTCCATGGCTACACCTTC. Variable domain in full (rest from reference TRBV14 and TRBJ1-2): EAGVTQFPSHSVIEKGQTVTLRCDPISGHDNLYWYRRVMGKEIKFLLHFVKESKQDESGMPNNRFLAERTGGTYSTLKVQPAELEDSGVYFCASSQGGLHGYTFGSGTRLTVV.

The J gene is TRBJ1-2, the V gene TRBV4-3, with 7 positions matching TRBD1. Germline CDR1 and CDR2: LGHNA and YSLEER. V lost 0 bases to trimming and J lost 5 bases; unmatched junction nucleotides: 9. CDR3 size: 16 residues. The CDR3 DNA reads TGCGCCAGCAGCCAAGAACTGACCGGGACAGTATATGGCTACACCTTC. Its translation is CASSQELTGTVYGYTF.